This TCR beta chain was identified in a study of sequential checkpoint blockade in melanoma. Study-wide points: Tumor T-cell fraction and clonality correlated with PD-L1 and CD8+ counts.

Described treatment: randomized to nivolumab then ipilimumab (arm A) or the reverse (arm B). Note on this clone: Its specificity is not known.

TCRdb's table, derived via immunoSEQ multiplex PCR, lists solely in-frame clones and lacks some. The repertoire includes about 9,600 clones, less than 25% of them detected once, and 17% sits in the top ten. The CDR3 contains 16 residues. With V trimmed by 3 bases and J by 1 base, 1 base remained unmatched. Germline V gene lookup returns CDR1 SGDLS and CDR2 YYNGEE. This specimen consisted of tumor tissue (inferred from file names), obtained from a patient given nivolumab and ipilimumab in sequence. The J gene is TRBJ2-2, the V gene TRBV9; 12 bases agree with TRBD2. The receptor was isolated from a human donor with melanoma. The CDR3 loop is CASSAGLAGNTGELFF. The CDR3 DNA follows: TGTGCCAGCAGCGCGGGACTAGCGGGGAACACCGGGGAGCTGTTTTTT.